What follows are 26 T cell receptor beta chains derived from one specimen sequenced in a study of control samples from healthy donors and cancer patients. Clones were read by immunoSEQ multiplex PCR, and TCRdb kept only the in-frame ones, dropping some. The sample holds around 150,000 clones, roughly 90% seen once. Sequencing used blood. All receptors come from a man aged 30 to 45 in good health.

This clone came up a few times. At one of its ends the junction is not consistent with the germline gene, which may arise from a read error. CDR3 residues: CSASPPDRALF. The CDR3 nucleotides are TGCAGTGCCAGCCCCCCTGACAGGGCTCTTTTT. The J gene is TRBJ1-3, the V gene TRBV20-1; 7 nucleotides agree with TRBD1. This CDR3 region has 11 residues. Germline values: CDR1 DFQATT, CDR2 SNEGSKA (reference sequence).

The rearrangement joins TRBV28 to TRBJ1-5; no clear D gene. CDR1 and CDR2 from the germline V gene are MDHEN and SYDVKM. Trimming shortened V by 5 bases and J by 2 bases, and 25 bases separated the two germline ends. CDR3 length: 19 residues. The CDR3 nucleotides are TGTGCCAGCAGTAAGAGTGGGATCTTTGCGGGCTATGGCAATCAGCCCCAGCATTTT. This gives the protein CASSKSGIFAGYGNQPQHF.

V gene TRBV6-1 combines with J gene TRBJ1-5; D remains unclear. CDR1 is MNHNS, CDR2 SASEGT, per germline. Trimming shortened V by 2 bases and J by 5 bases, and 10 bases separated the two germline ends. The CDR3 has 14 residues. As DNA, the CDR3 is TGTGCCAGCAGTGAAATCCGGGAGGATCAGCCCCAGCATTTT. Translating it yields CASSEIREDQPQHF.

The chain recombines TRBV18 with TRBJ2-3; 9 nucleotides agree with TRBD1. Per the germline V gene, CDR1 is KGHSH and CDR2 is LQKENI. With 4 bases clipped from V and 5 bases from J, the junction kept 7 bases outside the gene matches. CDR3 size: 15 residues. CDR3 sequence: CASSLPQGAKDTQYF. The CDR3 DNA sequence: TGTGCCAGCTCACTGCCACAGGGGGCTAAAGATACGCAGTATTTT.

This CDR3 reads CASSDIATNEKLFF. The CDR3 nucleotides read TGTGCCAGCAGCGACATAGCAACTAATGAAAAACTGTTTTTT. The chain employs TRBV6-5 and TRBJ1-4; D gene unclear. V was pared by 6 bases and J by 0 bases, with 8 bases between. The germline gives CDR1 MNHEY, CDR2 SVGAGI. The CDR3 has 14 amino acids.

The rearrangement joins TRBV7-8 to TRBJ1-1; D is unresolved. This CDR3 contains 17 residues. V was shortened by 4 bases and J by 1 base, with 19 bases between the two germline ends. Germline values: CDR1 SGHVS, CDR2 FQNEAQ. CDR3 in DNA: TGTGCCAGCAGCTCAGACATCACTTTACCAGGGAACACTGAAGCTTTCTTT. It specifies CASSSDITLPGNTEAFF.

The CDR3 protein is CASTGDHNQPQHF. In DNA form, the CDR3 reads TGTGCCAGCACAGGGGATCATAATCAGCCCCAGCATTTT. V gene TRBV2 combines with J gene TRBJ1-5, with D possibly TRBD1 on 6 matching bases. The ends were cut back, 7 bases at V and 4 bases at J, with 11 bases in the middle. The CDR3 contains 13 residues. Per the germline V gene, CDR1 is SNHLY and CDR2 is FYNNEI.

The chain has TRBV5-6 and TRBJ2-5; 9 bases map to TRBD2. Trimming removed 2 bases from V and 0 bases from J; junction bases left unmatched: 2. CDR1 SGHDT and CDR2 YYEEEE come from the germline V gene. The CDR3 contains 15 residues. The CDR3 DNA reads as TGTGCCAGCAGCTTAGCGGGAGGACACCAAGAGACCCAGTACTTC. Translated, it gives CASSLAGGHQETQYF.

This clone was seen just once. The genes are TRBV28 and TRBJ1-1; no clear D. CDR3 length: 11 residues. V dropped 2 bases and J dropped 4 bases, with 2 bases sitting between them. CDR1 and CDR2 from the germline V gene are MDHEN and SYDVKM. CDR3 DNA: TGTGCCAGCAGTTTACCCACTGAAGCTTTCTTT. Translation gives CASSLPTEAFF.

The rearrangement joins TRBV5-8 to TRBJ2-7; TRBD1 is a possible D gene (6 bases). Germline lookup yields CDR1 SGHTS and CDR2 YDEGEE. V dropped 4 bases and J dropped 4 bases, with 18 bases sitting between them. The CDR3 loop spans 15 amino acids. CDR3 sequence (DNA): TGTGCCAGCAGCCGACCGCAGGGGCTTAATTACGAGCAGTACTTC. This codes for CASSRPQGLNYEQYF.

The chain uses TRBV13 and TRBJ2-1, with 10 nucleotides matching TRBD1. The length of the CDR3 is 15 residues. CDR1 and CDR2 (germline): PRHDT, FYEKMQ (reference sequence). With 3 bases clipped from V and 3 bases from J, the junction kept 2 bases outside the gene matches. CDR3 sequence (DNA): TGTGCCAGCAGCTTCCGGGACAGGGGCTACAATGAGCAGTTCTTC. It encodes CASSFRDRGYNEQFF. Supplemented by reference TRBV13 and TRBJ2-1, the full variable domain reads AAGVIQSPRHLIKEKRETATLKCYPIPRHDTVYWYQQGPGQDPQFLISFYEKMQSDKGSIPDRFSAQQFSDYHSELNMSSLELGDSALYFCASSFRDRGYNEQFFGPGTRLTVL.

The chain couples TRBV19 to TRBJ2-1; 8 bases match TRBD2. Germline loops: CDR1 LNHDA, CDR2 SQIVND (reference sequence). CDR3 length: 14 amino acids. V shed 8 bases and J 7 bases; nucleotides not matched to a gene: 10. CDR3 DNA: TGTGCCAGTGGCCGGGGGGGGCCGAGGAATGAGCAGTTCTTC. This codes for CASGRGGPRNEQFF.

The chain couples TRBV12-3 or TRBV12-4 to TRBJ1-2; D is uncertain. V was clipped by 5 bases and J by 1 base, with 8 bases between them. The CDR3 consists of 13 residues. The CDR3 region has the DNA TGTGCCAGCAGTCCTAGCAATAACTATGGCTACACCTTC. Its protein product is CASSPSNNYGYTF.

The chain couples TRBV5-4 to TRBJ2-7, with D perhaps TRBD1 (5 bases). Germline V gene sequence: CDR1 SGHNT, CDR2 YYREEE (reference sequence). Trimming took off 4 bases at V and 2 bases at J, with 10 bases between the two ends. The length of the CDR3 is 13 residues. The CDR3 spells CASSVDSTYEQYF. The CDR3 bases are TGTGCCAGCAGCGTTGACAGTACCTACGAGCAGTACTTC. Using reference TRBV5-4 and TRBJ2-7 for the parts outside the CDR3, the full variable domain is ETGVTQSPTHLIKTRGQQVTLRCSSQSGHNTVSWYQQALGQGPQFIFQYYREEENGRGNFPPRFSGLQFPNYSSELNVNALELDDSALYLCASSVDSTYEQYFGPGTRLTVT.

This chain joins TRBV4-2 and TRBJ2-1; 8 bases match TRBD2. Looked up from germline, CDR1 is LGHNA and CDR2 is YNFKEQ. The length of the CDR3 is 15 residues. J gave up 6 bases and V 4 bases, and 8 bases lay outside the gene matches. The CDR3 nucleotides are TGTGCCAGCAGCCCCGGGGGGGAGTCTCCCAATGAGCAGTTCTTC. Protein: CASSPGGESPNEQFF.

The chain uses TRBV3-1 (or the pseudogene TRBV3-2) and TRBJ2-7; D is possibly TRBD2 (5 bases). V lost 1 base and J 3 bases, leaving 13 bases between the germline ends. The CDR3 covers 15 residues. Looked up from germline, CDR1 is LGHDT and CDR2 is YNNKEL (reference sequence). This chain's CDR3 is CASSQGNGMVYEQYF. The DNA for the CDR3 is TGTGCCAGCAGCCAAGGGAACGGGATGGTCTACGAGCAGTACTTC.

The chain is built from TRBV18 and TRBJ1-1; no reliable D call. This CDR3 spans 15 amino acids. Germline values: CDR1 KGHSH, CDR2 LQKENI. Trimming pared 2 bases from V and 1 base from J, leaving 11 bases between. Here the CDR3 DNA reads TGTGCCAGCTCACCAGTTGGTAGCCCGAACACTGAAGCTTTCTTT. As protein: CASSPVGSPNTEAFF. Variable domain in full (rest from reference TRBV18 and TRBJ1-1): NAGVMQNPRHLVRRRGQEARLRCSPMKGHSHVYWYRQLPEEGLKFMVYLQKENIIDESGMPKERFSAEFPKEGPSILRIQQVVRGDSAAYFCASSPVGSPNTEAFFGQGTRLTVV.

J is TRBJ1-5 and V is TRBV7-6, with D possibly TRBD1 on 5 matching bases. The CDR3 has 14 residues. The V end was cut by 5 bases, the J end by 2 bases, with 10 bases between. Germline V gives CDR1 SGHVS, CDR2 FNYEAQ. The chain's CDR3 is CASSPWGGNQPQHF. The CDR3 DNA reads as TGTGCCAGCAGCCCCTGGGGGGGCAATCAGCCCCAGCATTTT.

There are a few counts of this clone. This chain connects TRBV25-1 to TRBJ1-5; D possibly corresponds to TRBD1 (5 bases). V lost 1 base to trimming and J lost 4 bases, with 14 bases between them. Germline V gives CDR1 MGHDK, CDR2 SYGVNS. The length of the CDR3 is 16 residues. CDR3 in DNA: TGTGCCAGCAGTGAATCAGGGCAAGAGGGAAATCAGCCCCAGCATTTT. It translates to CASSESGQEGNQPQHF.

J is TRBJ1-2 and V is TRBV11-1; the D gene is possibly TRBD1 (5 bases). V lost 2 bases, J lost 1 base, and 5 bases lay in between. CDR3 length: 13 amino acids. Germline V CDR1 and CDR2: SGHAT, FQDESV (reference sequence). In DNA form, the CDR3 reads TGTGCCAGCAGCTTACAGGGTAACTATGGCTACACCTTC. Its translation: CASSLQGNYGYTF. Complete variable domain (other parts from reference TRBV11-1 and TRBJ1-2): EAEVAQSPRYKITEKSQAVAFWCDPISGHATLYWYRQILGQGPELLVQFQDESVVDDSQLPKDRFSAERLKGVDSTLKIQPAELGDSAMYLCASSLQGNYGYTFGSGTRLTVV.

V gene TRBV13 combines with J gene TRBJ2-3; D gene uncertain. The CDR3 length is 14 residues. The germline V and J ends were trimmed by 5 bases and 2 bases, with 11 bases remaining between them. Germline values: CDR1 PRHDT, CDR2 FYEKMQ (reference sequence). Here the CDR3 DNA reads TGTGCCAGCAGCCGCGGACCGATCACAGATACGCAGTATTTT. Its protein product is CASSRGPITDTQYF.

The J gene is TRBJ2-5, the V gene TRBV4-1; D gene ambiguous. The CDR3 totals 14 residues. Trimming removed 1 base from V and 2 bases from J, with 8 bases in between. The V gene's germline CDR1 is MGHRA and CDR2 YSYEKL. The CDR3, as DNA: TGCGCCAGCAGCCAAGGGCAGGCGCAAGAGACCCAGTACTTC. It codes for CASSQGQAQETQYF.

J is TRBJ1-5 and V is TRBV2; TRBD1 is a possible D gene (5 bases). The V gene's germline CDR1 is SNHLY and CDR2 FYNNEI. Between the trimmed V and J ends, which lost 0 bases and 0 bases, there was a span of 6 bases. The CDR3 totals 15 residues. In DNA form, the CDR3 reads TGTGCCAGCAGTGAAGCGAGGGGTAGCAATCAGCCCCAGCATTTT. Amino acids: CASSEARGSNQPQHF.

The V and J genes are TRBV27 and TRBJ1-2; TRBD1 is a possible D gene (5 bases). Germline-derived CDR1 and CDR2 are MNHEY and SMNVEV (reference sequence). This CDR3 has 13 amino acids. Trimming cost V 6 bases and J 8 bases, with 16 bases left between them. CDR3 bases: TGTGCCAGCAGCCCCGTGAGGGGTGAGGGCTACACCTTC. Protein sequence: CASSPVRGEGYTF.

V usage is TRBV2 and J usage is TRBJ1-1, with a possible D match to TRBD1 (5 bases). The CDR3 totals 12 residues. Trimming shortened V by 5 bases and J by 5 bases, and 9 bases separated the two germline ends. CDR1 SNHLY and CDR2 FYNNEI come from the germline V gene. The CDR3 nucleotides are TGTGCCAGCAGTCCGCGGGGGACTGAAGCTTTCTTT. Protein: CASSPRGTEAFF.

The gene calls are TRBV13 and TRBJ1-1; D ambiguous. Between the trimmed V and J ends, which lost 1 base and 1 base, there was a span of 1 base. CDR1 PRHDT and CDR2 FYEKMQ come from the germline V gene (reference sequence). The CDR3 covers 12 residues. As DNA, the CDR3 is TGTGCCAGCAGCTTAGAGAACACTGAAGCTTTCTTT. It yields the protein CASSLENTEAFF.